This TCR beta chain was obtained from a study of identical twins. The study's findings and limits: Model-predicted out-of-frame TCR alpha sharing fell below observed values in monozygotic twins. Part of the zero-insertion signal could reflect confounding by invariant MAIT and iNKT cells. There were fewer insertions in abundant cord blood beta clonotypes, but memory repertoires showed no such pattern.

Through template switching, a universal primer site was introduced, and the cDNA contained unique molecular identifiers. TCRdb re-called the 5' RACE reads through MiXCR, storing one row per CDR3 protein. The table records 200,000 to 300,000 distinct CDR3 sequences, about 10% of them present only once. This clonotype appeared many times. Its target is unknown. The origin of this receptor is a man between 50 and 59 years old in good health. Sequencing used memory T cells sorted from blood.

CDR3 coding DNA: TGTGCCAGCAGCCAAGATTCGGGACAGGGTTACCCAGAGACCCAGTACTTC. Protein: CASSQDSGQGYPETQYF. The J gene is TRBJ2-5, the V gene TRBV3-1; 9 nucleotides align to TRBD1. The V gene end was trimmed by 0 bases and the J gene end by 4 bases; junction bases not matched to a gene: 9. Germline CDR1 LGHDT, CDR2 YNNKEL (reference sequence). The CDR3 has 17 residues.